Below are 2 T cell receptor beta chains sequenced from a single sample in a study of technical replicates of blood from a few donors. TCRdb's copy holds only in-frame clones and misses some; the assay was immunoSEQ multiplex PCR. The table shows just under 60,000 clones, with about 95% occurring only once. Sequencing was done on a sample of PBMCs. The receptors were sampled from a human donor in good health. Some clones in this sample may be carry-over from other donors' samples.

V and J are TRBV2 and TRBJ1-5; 7 nucleotides line up with TRBD1. The CDR3 runs 14 residues. Per germline, CDR1 SNHLY and CDR2 FYNNEI. Unmatched junction bases numbered 7, after V lost 5 bases and J lost 6 bases. CDR3 residues: CASSPEGGGQPQHF. The CDR3 region has the DNA TGTGCCAGCAGTCCCGAAGGGGGCGGTCAGCCCCAGCATTTT.

This sequence joins TRBV29-1 and TRBJ2-1, with 7 bases identical to TRBD1. This CDR3 contains 11 residues. Per germline, CDR1 SQVTM and CDR2 ANQGSEA. V lost 6 bases, J lost 10 bases, and 6 bases stayed unmatched. The CDR3 loop is CSVFGQEEQFF. The CDR3 coding sequence is TGCAGCGTATTCGGACAGGAGGAGCAGTTCTTC.